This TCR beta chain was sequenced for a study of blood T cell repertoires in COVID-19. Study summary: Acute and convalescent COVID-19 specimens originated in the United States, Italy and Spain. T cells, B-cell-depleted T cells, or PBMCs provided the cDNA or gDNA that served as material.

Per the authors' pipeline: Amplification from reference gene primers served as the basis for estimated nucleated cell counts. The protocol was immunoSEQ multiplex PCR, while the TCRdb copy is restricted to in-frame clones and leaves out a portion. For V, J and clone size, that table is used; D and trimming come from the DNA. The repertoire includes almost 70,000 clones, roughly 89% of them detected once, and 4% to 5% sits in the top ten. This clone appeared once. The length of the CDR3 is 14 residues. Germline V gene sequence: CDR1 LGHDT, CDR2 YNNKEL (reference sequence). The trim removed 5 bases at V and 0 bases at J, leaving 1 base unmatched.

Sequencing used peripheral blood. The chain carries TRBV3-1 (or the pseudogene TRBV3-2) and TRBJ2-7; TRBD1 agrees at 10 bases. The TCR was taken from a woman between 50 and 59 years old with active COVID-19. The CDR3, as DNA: TGTGCCAGCAGCGGACAGGGGGGCTCCTACGAGCAGTACTTC. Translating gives CASSGQGGSYEQYF.